The clone carrying this T cell receptor beta chain was detected a few times. Its antigen is currently unknown. This specimen comes from a study of beta chain features in type 1 diabetes. Expressed TCRB transcripts got sequenced, as all isolated RNA was reverse transcribed. Some clones are missing from TCRdb's copy, which holds only in-frame ones; the method was immunoSEQ multiplex PCR. The sample shows a few hundred thousand clones, 15% of them seen only once. Study-wide results and limits: Shorter TCRB CDR3s, moderately but significantly so, marked every one of the four CD4+ subsets in Type 1 diabetes patients. A closer apparent resemblance between naive, central memory and Treg TCRB repertoires was seen in patients than in healthy donors.

The TCR was taken from a man between 18 and 29 years old with type 1 diabetes. The sequencing sample was made of naive CD4+ T cells from blood.

The CDR3 loop reads CASSPRDRDINEQFF. The CDR3 coding sequence is TGTGCCAGCTCCCCTCGGGACAGGGATATCAATGAGCAGTTCTTC. The chain couples TRBV18 to TRBJ2-1; 9 bases align to TRBD1. From germline, CDR1 is KGHSH and CDR2 LQKENI. The CDR3 sequence is 15 residues long. After removal of 6 bases from V and 6 bases from J, the junction contained 9 bases not matched to a gene. Together with reference TRBV18 and TRBJ2-1, the CDR3 gives the full variable domain: NAGVMQNPRHLVRRRGQEARLRCSPMKGHSHVYWYRQLPEEGLKFMVYLQKENIIDESGMPKERFSAEFPKEGPSILRIQQVVRGDSAAYFCASSPRDRDINEQFFGPGTRLTVL.